The 2 T cell receptor beta chains presented below share a single source sample, sequenced in a study of shared clonotypes between healthy human individuals. Sequencing used immunoSEQ multiplex PCR; TCRdb keeps in-frame clones, though not all of them. The sample carries over 850,000 clones, around 78% recorded once. The sample consisted of memory CD4+ T cells from PBMCs. The subset is: CD45RA-negative fraction. Receptors originate from a man between 18 and 29 years old in good health. Some clones in this sample may be carry-over from other donors' samples.

The genes are TRBV7-2 and TRBJ1-2, with 10 bases matching TRBD1. The CDR3 consists of 15 residues. Losses at the gene ends were 2 bases for V and 6 bases for J; bases not matched to a gene: 6. Germline V gives CDR1 SGHTA, CDR2 FQGNSA. The DNA of the CDR3 is TGTGCCAGCAGCTTAACAGGGACAGGGGTTGATGGCTACACCTTC. Amino acids: CASSLTGTGVDGYTF.

The gene calls are TRBV5-1 and TRBJ1-1; no firm D call. The V and J ends lost 0 bases and 0 bases respectively, with 9 bases between them. The CDR3 runs to 15 residues. The germline CDR1 and CDR2 sequences are SGHRS and YFSETQ. The DNA for the CDR3 is TGCGCCAGCAGCTTGGTGGGTGAGTTGAACACTGAAGCTTTCTTT. It translates to CASSLVGELNTEAFF.